Following are 7 T cell receptor beta chains from one sample sequenced in a study of radiation and T cells in renal cell carcinoma. Some clones are missing from TCRdb's copy, which holds only in-frame ones; the method was immunoSEQ multiplex PCR. Of approximately 79,000 clones in the sample, over 80% are singletons; the top ten hold around 5.5%. The time point was: blood 2 weeks post-SBRT. Treatment: 15 Gy SBRT to primary tumor, nephrectomy 4 weeks later. The source was blood, collected from a patient whose treatment included radiotherapy and nephrectomy. These receptors all come from a man in his sixties with renal cell carcinoma.

The chain couples TRBV7-3 to TRBJ1-2; TRBD1 matches 7 bases. Germline loops: CDR1 SGHTA, CDR2 FQGTGA. The junction had 6 bases not matched to a gene; V was cut back by 6 bases and J by 2 bases. CDR3 length equals 14 residues. The CDR3 nucleotides are TGTGCCAGCAGTCTAGGGGGCGCCAACTATGGCTACACCTTC. It translates to CASSLGGANYGYTF.

The rearrangement joins TRBV4-3 to TRBJ1-4; TRBD1 might be the D (5 bases). V shed 0 bases and J shed 3 bases, with 11 bases lying between them. The CDR3 is 16 residues long. Germline CDR1 reads LGHNA; CDR2 reads YSLEER. The CDR3 nucleotides are TGCGCCAGCAGCCAAGATCAGGGTCTACCTAATGAAAAACTGTTTTTT. This gives the protein CASSQDQGLPNEKLFF.

Comments on this clone: Other DNA sequences in this sample translate to the same CDR3. The chain links TRBV9 to TRBJ2-3; no clear D. The germline V gene encodes CDR1 SGDLS and CDR2 YYNGEE. Trimming removed 0 bases from V and 3 bases from J, with 5 bases in between. The CDR3 covers 13 residues. The CDR3 bases are TGTGCCAGCAGCGTAGGTGGGACAGATACGCAGTATTTT. Its translation: CASSVGGTDTQYF.

The V call is TRBV5-1, the J call TRBJ2-7; 9 nucleotides line up with TRBD1. Germline V CDR1 and CDR2: SGHRS, YFSETQ. This CDR3 has 15 residues. The V gene end was trimmed by 3 bases and the J gene end by 3 bases; junction bases not matched to a gene: 7. The CDR3 nucleotides are TGCGCCAGCAGCTATACCGGGACAGGGCGCTACGAGCAGTACTTC. Translation: CASSYTGTGRYEQYF.

The rearrangement uses TRBV19 and TRBJ1-1; D unclear. Deletions cut 5 bases from V and 3 bases from J, with 10 bases between. Germline V gene data show CDR1 as LNHDA and CDR2 as SQIVND (reference sequence). This CDR3 has 13 residues. The CDR3 bases are TGTGCCAGTAGTTCCGGGCCGTACACTGAAGCTTTCTTT. It specifies CASSSGPYTEAFF. Based on the CDR3 plus reference TRBV19 and TRBJ1-1, the full variable domain is DGGITQSPKYLFRKEGQNVTLSCEQNLNHDAMYWYRQDPGQGLRLIYYSQIVNDFQKGDIAEGYSVSREKKESFPLTVTSAQKNPTAFYLCASSSGPYTEAFFGQGTRLTVV.

This chain connects TRBV10-1 to TRBJ1-4; no reliable D call. V shed 4 bases and J shed 11 bases, with 14 bases lying between them. The CDR3 consists of 13 residues. From germline, CDR1 is WNHNN and CDR2 SYGVQD (reference sequence). The CDR3 bases are TGCGCCAGCAGTGGGACCGACACATCGAAACTGTTTTTT. Its protein product is CASSGTDTSKLFF.

The chain uses TRBV7-2 and TRBJ2-5, with D possibly being TRBD2 (6 bases). CDR1 and CDR2 (germline): SGHTA, FQGNSA. This CDR3 comprises 13 residues. Between the trimmed V and J ends, which lost 7 bases and 1 base, there was a span of 10 bases. For the CDR3, the DNA is TGTGCCAGCACCGGGAGAGTCCAAGAGACCCAGTACTTC. Its translation: CASTGRVQETQYF.